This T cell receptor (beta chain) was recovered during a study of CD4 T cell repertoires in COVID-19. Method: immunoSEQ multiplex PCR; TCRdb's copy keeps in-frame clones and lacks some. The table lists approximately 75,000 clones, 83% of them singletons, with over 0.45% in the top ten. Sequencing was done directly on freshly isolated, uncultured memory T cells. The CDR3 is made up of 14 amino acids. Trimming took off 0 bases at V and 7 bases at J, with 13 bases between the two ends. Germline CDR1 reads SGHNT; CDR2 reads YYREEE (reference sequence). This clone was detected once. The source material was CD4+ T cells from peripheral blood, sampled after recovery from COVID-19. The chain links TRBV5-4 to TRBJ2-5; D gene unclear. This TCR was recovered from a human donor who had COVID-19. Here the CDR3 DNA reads TGTGCCAGCAGCTTGGAGGGTGCGGTCGTGACCCAGTACTTC. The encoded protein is CASSLEGAVVTQYF.